The clone carrying this T cell receptor (beta chain) occurred a few times. In the authors' workflow: Estimated nucleated cell counts came from reference gene primer amplification. Data came from immunoSEQ multiplex PCR; TCRdb stores just in-frame clones and leaves some out. The DNA was the basis for D and trimming; V, J and clone size are from that table. The sample has under 200,000 clones, 70% to 90% seen once; the top ten hold around 7%. This record comes from a study of blood T cell repertoires in COVID-19. Across the study: Acute and convalescent COVID-19 samples came from the United States, Italy and Spain. PBMCs, B-cell-depleted T cells, or T cells provided the cDNA or gDNA that made up the material.

This CDR3 comprises 14 residues. CDR1 SGHTA and CDR2 FQGTGA come from the germline V gene. V was pared by 3 bases and J by 10 bases, with 2 bases of the junction left unmatched. Sequencing input: peripheral blood. This clonotype was obtained from a man aged 45-60 years with active or convalescent COVID-19. The genes are TRBV7-3 and TRBJ1-6, with TRBD1 identical over 11 bases. The CDR3 nucleotides read TGTGCCAGCAGCTTGGGGGACAGGGGGTCACCCCTCCACTTT. Translated: CASSLGDRGSPLHF.